The 15 T cell receptor beta chains given below trace back to one sample, sequenced in a study. TCRdb fed the reads into MiXCR, producing one record per CDR3 protein. There are over 14,000 distinct CDR3 sequences in the sample; around 30% occur only once, and 15% to 20% lies in the top ten. The sequenced sample consisted of blood. These receptors were taken from a human donor.

In this sample, this clonotype turned up a few times. The rearrangement links TRBV7-9 to TRBJ2-1; a possible D gene is TRBD2 (5 bases). The V gene lost 5 bases and the J gene lost 15 bases, with 26 bases spanning the gap. The CDR3 runs 15 residues. Per the germline V gene, CDR1 is SEHNR and CDR2 is FQNEAQ (reference sequence). The CDR3 loop is CASSSSISGRHGGFF. The CDR3 nucleotides read TGTGCCAGCAGCAGTTCGATAAGCGGCCGCCATGGAGGGTTCTTC.

This clonotype is a singleton in its sample. Because it lacks the conserved phenylalanine or tryptophan at the end, this CDR3 is likely a read error. No DNA is shown, since the ends of the CDR3 on it are uncertain; the CDR3 is the one TCRdb lists. V and J are TRBV4-3 and TRBJ2-1; TRBD2, the table's D call, was not compared with the DNA. Germline-derived CDR1 and CDR2 are LGHNA and YSLEER. The CDR3 is 11 residues long, counting both termini. The CDR3 is CASSQDPEQGQ.

This clonotype was counted ten times or more. The gene calls are TRBV20-1 and TRBJ1-5, with D unresolved. V gave up 1 base and J gave up 0 bases, with 10 bases separating them. The germline V gene has CDR1 DFQATT and CDR2 SNEGSKA (reference sequence). The CDR3 is 15 amino acids. This CDR3 reads CSARGHSDSNQPQHF. In DNA, the CDR3 is TGCAGTGCTAGAGGTCACTCCGATAGCAATCAGCCCCAGCATTTT.

This clonotype was found many times. The V call is TRBV18, the J call TRBJ2-6; unclear D gene. Trimming took 5 bases from V and 0 from J, leaving 17 bases between them. CDR3 length: 18 amino acids. Per the germline V gene, CDR1 is KGHSH and CDR2 is LQKENI. As DNA, the CDR3 is TGTGCCAGCTCAAGTCCGTTTCGGTCGATCTCTGGGGCCAACGTCCTGACTTTC. Translation gives CASSSPFRSISGANVLTF.

The chain recombines TRBV4-2 with TRBJ1-2, with unresolved D. V dropped 0 bases and J dropped 12 bases, with 17 bases sitting between them. CDR3 length: 14 residues. Germline assignment: CDR1 LGHNA and CDR2 YNFKEQ. The CDR3 region is CASSQEQSLSGNTF. Written as DNA, the CDR3 is TGTGCCAGCAGCCAAGAGCAGTCACTCTCTGGAAACACCTTC.

The rearrangement links TRBV4-2 to TRBJ1-3; 7 bases agree with TRBD1. Unmatched junction bases numbered 19, after V lost 3 bases and J lost 8 bases. The CDR3 sequence is 18 residues long. CDR1 and CDR2 (germline): LGHNA, YNFKEQ. The CDR3: CASSQLDRVSGYGYTIYF. CDR3 DNA: TGTGCCAGCAGCCAGCTCGACAGGGTTTCGGGCTATGGCTACACCATATATTTT.

Comments on this clonotype: This sequence may be a read error, since a much larger clone differs from it by one base. V gene TRBV20-1 combines with J gene TRBJ2-5; 9 bases are a match to TRBD1. CDR1 and CDR2 from the germline V gene are DFQATT and SNEGSKA (reference sequence). Trimming removed 1 base from V and 1 base from J; junction bases left unmatched: 7. This CDR3 has 16 residues. The CDR3 sequence is CSARGTGTGIQETQYF. CDR3 nucleotides: TGCAGTGCTAGAGGGACCGGGACAGGGATCCAAGAGACCCAGTACTTC.

The V call is TRBV29-1, the J call TRBJ1-5, with a weak D call TRBD1 (5 bases). V was trimmed by 7 bases and J by 10 bases, leaving 20 bases between them. This CDR3 contains 13 residues. Germline CDR1 is SQVTM and CDR2 is ANQGSEA. The CDR3 nucleotides read TGCAGCGCTTCCCGGGGGGATAATTCACCCCAGCATTTT. It specifies CSASRGDNSPQHF.

This clonotype was counted many times. The chain employs TRBV29-1 and TRBJ1-1; D remains ambiguous. The CDR3 is 12 residues long. V shed 4 bases and J shed 0 bases, with 6 bases lying between them. In germline, CDR1 is SQVTM, CDR2 ANQGSEA. CDR3 coding DNA: TGCAGCGTTGTTTTCATGAACACTGAAGCTTTCTTT. Amino acid sequence: CSVVFMNTEAFF.

This clonotype counts as medium-sized. The rearrangement joins TRBV20-1 to TRBJ1-1; 9 bases map to TRBD1. The CDR3 runs 14 residues. After removal of 7 bases from V and 2 bases from J, the junction contained 8 bases not matched to a gene. The germline V gene has CDR1 DFQATT and CDR2 SNEGSKA (reference sequence). The CDR3 is CSDIQGATNTEAFF. For the CDR3, the DNA is TGCAGTGACATACAGGGGGCGACTAACACTGAAGCTTTCTTT.

The gene calls are TRBV20-1 and TRBJ2-5, with 9 positions matching TRBD1. V lost 3 bases, J lost 4 bases, and 12 bases stayed unmatched. Germline CDR1 DFQATT, CDR2 SNEGSKA (reference sequence). CDR3 length equals 16 residues. The CDR3 DNA is TGCAGTGCTAGGGGGGAAACAGGGGGCGATACAGAGACCCAGTACTTC. Its translation: CSARGETGGDTETQYF.

About this clonotype itself: A much larger clone is a single base away; this may be a read error. J is TRBJ2-1 and V is TRBV4-3; unclear D gene. The DNA end is a closer match to TRBJ2-7, so the J assignment may be wrong. The V gene's germline CDR1 is LGHNA and CDR2 YSLEER. The CDR3 spans 14 residues. The CDR3: CASRAFISYYEQYF. The DNA of the CDR3 is TGCGCCAGTAGAGCGTTTATTTCCTACTACGAGCAGTACTTC.

Only one count was recorded for this clonotype. This chain links TRBV29-1 with TRBJ2-6; maybe TRBD2 (5 bases). Germline V CDR1 and CDR2: SQVTM, ANQGSEA. V lost 4 bases to trimming and J lost 0 bases, with 16 bases between them. CDR3 size: 17 residues. CDR3 nucleotides: TGCAGCGTTGGTGAGCGCGGGCTGTGCTCTGGGGCCAACGTCCTGACTTTC. Translating gives CSVGERGLCSGANVLTF.

The rearrangement uses TRBV20-1 and TRBJ2-1, with TRBD1 identical over 7 bases. The J call may be faulty, since TRBJ2-7 better matches the DNA end. This CDR3 contains 17 residues. Germline CDR1 reads DFQATT; CDR2 reads SNEGSKA (reference sequence). DNA of the CDR3: TGCAGTGCTAGAGATTATTACCAGGGGACAGACTCCTACGAGCAGTACTTC. It codes for CSARDYYQGTDSYEQYF.

V usage is TRBV11-2 and J usage is TRBJ1-1, with 7 bases fitting TRBD1. CDR3 length equals 20 residues. Losses at the gene ends were 0 bases for V and 0 bases for J; bases not matched to a gene: 16. Germline V gene lookup returns CDR1 SGHAT and CDR2 FQNNGV. The CDR3 protein is CASSLDGTDHELEMNTEAFF. DNA for the CDR3: TGTGCCAGCAGCTTAGACGGGACAGACCATGAGTTAGAGATGAACACTGAAGCTTTCTTT.